A selection of T cell receptor beta chains follows, all from one sample in a study of T cells after yellow fever vaccination. TCRdb recomputed calls from the 5' RACE reads with MiXCR, one row per CDR3 protein. The sample lists 340,000 or so distinct CDR3 sequences; 9.5% to 15% were seen once. This material consisted of CD4+ T cells sorted from PBMCs, taken 15 days after the yellow fever booster vaccination. These TCRs come from a man between 18 and 29 years old who received the YFV17D yellow fever vaccine. The CDR3 runs from the conserved cysteine through the conserved F or W. D genes are given only for firm matches.

D gene,V gene,CDR3 protein
.,TRBV6-5,CASRSHTGRGSTEAFF
TRBD1,TRBV2,CASRLSGTGGSPLHF
.,TRBV28,CASSRGGEQSPLHF
.,TRBV6-5,CASSLSGGQHNEQFF
.,TRBV14,CASSLALSASAYNEQFF
.,TRBV6-5,CASSRPLGPNTEAFF
TRBD1,TRBV7-9,CASSPRQGSAAFF
.,TRBV5-1,CASSSGGQVETQYF
.,TRBV11-3,CASSPGGGSETQYF
.,TRBV6-1,CASTQGLVGTDTQYF
.,TRBV12-3/TRBV12-4,CASSFRDTQYF
.,TRBV25-1,CASSHAGENYGYTF
TRBD1,TRBV6-6,CASRTVPGQGVYGYTF
.,TRBV5-1,CASSREARINIQYF
TRBD2,TRBV19,CASSRPSGGADGEQFF
.,TRBV7-3,CASSPSGMDGYTF
TRBD1,TRBV6-1,CASSDGQASYSNQPQHF
.,TRBV29-1,CSVDRAIQETQYF
.,TRBV5-1,CASSPGHPNQPQHF
.,TRBV5-1,CASSLEQGGHSEQYF
.,TRBV27,CASSFTATGANVLTF
TRBD1,TRBV7-3,CASSLKDRHGYTF
.,TRBV20-1,CSAVRGLYEQYF
TRBD2,TRBV30,CAWSTLAGGPGETQYF
.,TRBV4-1,CASSQQGGSSYNEQFF
.,TRBV7-9,CASSFESRDGYTF
TRBD1,TRBV19,CASSTGGQETQYF
TRBD2,TRBV27,CASSLSWVMEGLARTDTQYF
.,TRBV5-1,CASSYDSPNQPQHF
.,TRBV7-3,CASSTSPQYF
TRBD1,TRBV5-4,CASSRPGTGVNEQYF
.,TRBV15,CATSRRGGENSPLHF
TRBD1,TRBV20-1,CSAGTGDSNTEAFF
.,TRBV5-1,CASRGGQFNTGELFF
.,TRBV5-4,CASSLVTGRTQYF
.,TRBV18,CASSPQVASYNEQFF
TRBD2,TRBV5-8,CASSLEAGGPFGTDTQYF
.,TRBV5-1,CASSLADSSYEQYF
TRBD2,TRBV7-7,CASSLGGLADNQETQYF
.,TRBV2,CASSARRSRQENYGYTF
.,TRBV5-1,CASSPRGLREAFF
.,TRBV12-3/TRBV12-4,CASRSRGGDVGYGYTF
.,TRBV5-1,CASSLDGAPVPYEQYF
.,TRBV5-1,CASSTRDTTEAFF
.,TRBV6-5,CASSRTGGRAYEQYF
.,TRBV20-1,CSARRDSRRSGYTF
.,TRBV6-6,CASSRQTQETQYF
.,TRBV4-2,CASSQAGGAGTIDTQYF
TRBD2,TRBV5-4,CASRLTSGVPDTQYF
TRBD2,TRBV4-3,CASSQRGGGGSTDTQYF
TRBD1,TRBV30,CACREDRVPDTQYF
TRBD2,TRBV4-2,CASSQDLAGALETQYF
.,TRBV20-1,CSASLRGTSEKLFF
TRBD1,TRBV3-1,CASSQNRGLEPQHF
TRBD2,TRBV11-2,CASSHRASGNDEQFF
.,TRBV5-5,CASSGGTRGANWSPLHF
.,TRBV6-5,CASSPLDGRYNSPLHF